The 13 T cell receptor beta chains reported below all come from one sample, sequenced in a study of T cells in Graves' hyperthyroidism and ophthalmopathy. Amplification yielded TCR beta CDR3 regions, with RNA transcripts as the source. HTBI primers drove first-round RT-PCR of the TCR CDR3. TCRdb passed the multiplex PCR reads through MiXCR, listing each CDR3 protein once. The sample includes 500,000 to 650,000 distinct CDR3 sequences, around 43% seen only once; the top ten take approximately 44%. What was sequenced was peripheral blood or thyroid tissue (not recorded which). The receptors were gathered from an adult woman with Graves' disease, either hyperthyroidism or ophthalmopathy (not recorded which).

V and J are TRBV29-1 and TRBJ1-1; 9 nucleotides match TRBD1. The V segment lost 4 bases and the J segment 0 bases; nucleotides outside the gene matches: 18. The CDR3 has 19 residues. Germline V gene data show CDR1 as SQVTM and CDR2 as ANQGSEA. The chain's CDR3 is CSVVGSTGGGYSVNTEAFF. The DNA for the CDR3 is TGCAGCGTTGTTGGGTCCACAGGGGGCGGTTACTCGGTGAACACTGAAGCTTTCTTT. The full variable domain, in which reference TRBV29-1 and TRBJ1-1 provide the parts outside the CDR3, is SAVISQKPSRDICQRGTSLTIQCQVDSQVTMMFWYRQQPGQSLTLIATANQGSEATYESGFVIDKFPISRPNLTFSTLTVSNMSPEDSSIYLCSVVGSTGGGYSVNTEAFFGQGTRLTVV.

The rearrangement joins TRBV19 to TRBJ1-5; D unclear. This CDR3 has 14 amino acids. Trimming took 3 bases from V and 4 from J, leaving 10 bases between them. Per the germline V gene, CDR1 is LNHDA and CDR2 is SQIVND (reference sequence). The CDR3 coding sequence is TGTGCCAGTAGTATTAAGGTCGGGAATCAGCCCCAGCATTTT. Translated: CASSIKVGNQPQHF.

With respect to this clonotype: One junction end does not reproduce the germline sequence, and a read error may be involved. The CDR3 nucleotides read TGTGCCGGCAGTGGCCCTCCCTTCAATTCACCCCTCCACTTT. This translates into CAGSGPPFNSPLHF. The genes are TRBV2 and TRBJ1-6; no definite D call. Germline V gene lookup returns CDR1 SNHLY and CDR2 FYNNEI. The CDR3 extends over 14 amino acids.

The table lists this clonotype with many counts. J is TRBJ2-7 and V is TRBV20-1, with D possibly matching TRBD2 (6 bases). Germline CDR1 and CDR2: DFQATT and SNEGSKA (reference sequence). Between the trimmed V and J ends, which lost 6 bases and 4 bases, there was a span of 13 bases. There are 12 residues in the CDR3. CDR3 amino acids: CSAGDSLYEQYF. Written as DNA, the CDR3 is TGCAGTGCGGGGGACTCCCTTTACGAGCAGTACTTC.

The chain is built from TRBV10-3 and TRBJ1-4; no clear D gene. Looked up from germline, CDR1 is ENHRY and CDR2 is SYGVKD. V was trimmed by 2 bases and J by 8 bases, leaving 6 bases between them. This CDR3 region has 12 residues. The CDR3 spells CAISEAGEKLFF. The CDR3 DNA is TGTGCCATCAGTGAGGCAGGCGAAAAACTGTTTTTT.

As concerns this clonotype: A much larger clone is a single base away; this may be a read error. No conserved phenylalanine or tryptophan is present at the end of the CDR3, so a read error is the likely explanation. The chain recombines TRBV7-2 with TRBJ2-7; the D gene is possibly TRBD2 (6 bases). This CDR3 has 13 residues. V was pared by 5 bases and J by 4 bases, with 12 bases between. Germline V lookup: CDR1 SGHTA, CDR2 FQGNSA. The CDR3: CASSRGSGYEQYS. The DNA of the CDR3 is TGTGCCAGCAGCCGGGGGTCCGGGTACGAGCAGTACTCC.

This clonotype has only one observation. The J gene is TRBJ2-2, the V gene TRBV20-1; a possible D gene is TRBD1 (6 bases). Germline CDR1 reads DFQATT; CDR2 reads SNEGSKA (reference sequence). V lost 5 bases to trimming and J lost 5 bases, with 9 bases between them. The CDR3 is made up of 12 amino acids. The CDR3 coding sequence is TGCAGTGCTCCAACAGGGACCGGGGAGCTGTTTTTT. It yields the protein CSAPTGTGELFF.

The chain employs TRBV7-8 and TRBJ1-6, with D perhaps TRBD1 (5 bases). Trimming shortened V by 5 bases and J by 7 bases, and 15 bases separated the two germline ends. The V gene's germline CDR1 is SGHVS and CDR2 FQNEAQ. The length of the CDR3 is 15 residues. The CDR3 coding sequence is TGTGCCAGCAGCCGAGGCCGGGACTTAAATTCACCCCTCCACTTT. Protein sequence: CASSRGRDLNSPLHF.

The V and J genes are TRBV29-1 and TRBJ2-7, with D possibly being TRBD1 (5 bases). V lost 1 base, J lost 6 bases, and 10 bases lay in between. This CDR3 contains 12 residues. In germline, CDR1 is SQVTM, CDR2 ANQGSEA. CDR3: CSVEGAGLEQYF. The CDR3 nucleotides are TGCAGCGTTGAAGGGGCAGGGCTCGAGCAGTACTTC.

The sample holds many counts of this clonotype. The V and J genes are TRBV7-9 and TRBJ1-5; tentatively, D is TRBD1 (5 bases). Per germline, CDR1 SEHNR and CDR2 FQNEAQ (reference sequence). Deletions cut 5 bases from V and 1 base from J, with 18 bases between. This CDR3 comprises 17 residues. CDR3 protein: CASSQETSTESNQPQHF. CDR3 nucleotides: TGTGCCAGCAGCCAAGAAACATCGACAGAGAGCAATCAGCCCCAGCATTTT.

This clonotype was counted at least ten times. The chain links TRBV19 to TRBJ1-1; tentatively, D is TRBD1 (6 bases). This CDR3 has 15 residues. Trimming took off 7 bases at V and 1 base at J, with 16 bases between the two ends. From germline, CDR1 is LNHDA and CDR2 SQIVND (reference sequence). CDR3 sequence (DNA): TGTGCCAGTACCCTCGCCGGGACATCGAACACTGAAGCTTTCTTT. This sequence encodes CASTLAGTSNTEAFF.

This clonotype occurred a few times. The chain joins TRBV11-2 to TRBJ1-6, with 7 bases matching TRBD1. CDR3 length: 13 residues. After removal of 7 bases from V and 10 bases from J, the junction contained 7 bases not matched to a gene. The germline gives CDR1 SGHAT, CDR2 FQNNGV. CDR3 region: CASNQGGRSPLHF. The CDR3 DNA follows: TGTGCCAGCAACCAGGGGGGTAGATCACCCCTCCACTTT.

This rearrangement joins TRBV7-8 to TRBJ2-3; 7 positions match TRBD2. Trimming at V came to 5 bases and at J to 2 bases, leaving 4 bases not matched to a gene. In germline, CDR1 is SGHVS, CDR2 FQNEAQ. This CDR3 region has 14 residues. CDR3 bases: TGTGCCAGCAGCCCTAGCGGAACCACAGATACGCAGTATTTT. It codes for CASSPSGTTDTQYF.